The rows below give T cell receptor beta chains drawn from one sample of a study of shared clonotypes between healthy human individuals. The assay was immunoSEQ multiplex PCR, and TCRdb's table has in-frame clones only and misses some. Counted here are 450,000 to 500,000 clones, approximately 80% occurring once; the ten biggest clones make up approximately 12%. Specimen: PBMCs. These receptors all stem from a woman in her thirties or forties in good health. Some clones in this sample may be carry-over from other donors' samples. The CDR3 runs from the conserved cysteine through the conserved F or W. Fields, in order: clone size, V gene, D gene, J gene, CDR3 DNA, CDR3 protein. The D gene is left open where the match is weak. Where a row states a size, it is once, few, many or the class of an expanded clone; other rows omit it.

clone size: .
V gene: TRBV5-1
D gene: TRBD2
J gene: TRBJ2-5
CDR3 DNA: TGCGCCAGCAGCCCCGGGGCTAGCGGGCAAGAGACCCAGTACTTC
CDR3 protein: CASSPGASGQETQYF

clone size: .
V gene: TRBV19
D gene: .
J gene: TRBJ1-2
CDR3 DNA: TGTGCCAGTAGTAGGGCCGGGGCTAACTATGGCTACACCTTC
CDR3 protein: CASSRAGANYGYTF

clone size: .
V gene: TRBV5-1
D gene: .
J gene: TRBJ2-7
CDR3 DNA: TGCGCCAGCAGCGGCAGGGGTTCCTACGAGCAGTACTTC
CDR3 protein: CASSGRGSYEQYF

clone size: .
V gene: TRBV5-1
D gene: .
J gene: TRBJ1-5
CDR3 DNA: TGCGCCAGCAGCGTCGGTGCCAATCAGCCCCAGCATTTT
CDR3 protein: CASSVGANQPQHF

clone size: .
V gene: TRBV5-1
D gene: TRBD2
J gene: TRBJ2-1
CDR3 DNA: TGCGCCAGCAGCTCTATAGCGGGAGCTTTCGAGCAGTTCTTC
CDR3 protein: CASSSIAGAFEQFF

clone size: few
V gene: TRBV2
D gene: TRBD2
J gene: TRBJ2-7
CDR3 DNA: TGTGCCACGGGACTAGCGCGATACGAGCAGTACTTC
CDR3 protein: CATGLARYEQYF

clone size: many
V gene: TRBV2
D gene: .
J gene: TRBJ2-7
CDR3 DNA: TGTGCCAGCACCACTACAGGTGCCGAGCAGTACTTC
CDR3 protein: CASTTTGAEQYF

clone size: .
V gene: TRBV7-3
D gene: .
J gene: TRBJ2-5
CDR3 DNA: TGTGCTAGCAGCCCTGGGATGAGAGAGACCCAGTACTTC
CDR3 protein: CASSPGMRETQYF

clone size: few
V gene: TRBV5-4
D gene: TRBD1
J gene: TRBJ1-1
CDR3 DNA: TGTGCCAGCAGCACTCCGGGACAGGGCAACACTGAAGCTTTCTTT
CDR3 protein: CASSTPGQGNTEAFF

clone size: .
V gene: TRBV7-6
D gene: .
J gene: TRBJ2-1
CDR3 DNA: TGTGCCAGCAGCGGGGACACATACAATGAGCAGTTCTTC
CDR3 protein: CASSGDTYNEQFF

clone size: .
V gene: TRBV18
D gene: .
J gene: TRBJ2-2
CDR3 DNA: TGTGCCAGCTCACCACGGACAGAGATGAACACCGGGGAGCTGTTTTTT
CDR3 protein: CASSPRTEMNTGELFF

clone size: once
V gene: TRBV2
D gene: TRBD2
J gene: TRBJ2-7
CDR3 DNA: TGTGCCAGCCGCGGGACTAGCGGGAGCGAGCAGTACTTC
CDR3 protein: CASRGTSGSEQYF

clone size: .
V gene: TRBV4-2
D gene: TRBD1
J gene: TRBJ2-5
CDR3 DNA: TGTGCCAGCAGCCAAGATCGGGGCAGGGGGTCCCAAGAGACCCAGTACTTC
CDR3 protein: CASSQDRGRGSQETQYF

clone size: .
V gene: TRBV30
D gene: .
J gene: TRBJ2-7
CDR3 DNA: TGTGCCTGGAGTGTACCCGAGCTGCGCTGGAGCTACGAGCAGTACTTC
CDR3 protein: CAWSVPELRWSYEQYF

clone size: .
V gene: TRBV19
D gene: .
J gene: TRBJ1-3
CDR3 DNA: TGTGCCAGTAGTATGGTCTTAGTTCGGGACTCTGGAAACACCATATATTTT
CDR3 protein: CASSMVLVRDSGNTIYF

clone size: .
V gene: TRBV28
D gene: .
J gene: TRBJ1-5
CDR3 DNA: TGTGCCAGCACCTTCGTGGGGGCGCGACAGCCCCAGCATTTT
CDR3 protein: CASTFVGARQPQHF

clone size: once
V gene: TRBV19
D gene: TRBD2
J gene: TRBJ2-1
CDR3 DNA: TGTGCCAGTAGTCCACTAGCGGGAGGGTACCGGAAGCAGTTCTTC
CDR3 protein: CASSPLAGGYRKQFF

clone size: .
V gene: TRBV18
D gene: TRBD1
J gene: TRBJ2-7
CDR3 DNA: TGTGCCAGCCAACCGGGACAGAACTACGAGCAGTACTTC
CDR3 protein: CASQPGQNYEQYF

clone size: .
V gene: TRBV18
D gene: .
J gene: TRBJ1-2
CDR3 DNA: TGTGCCAGCTCACCCTTAGAGCAGTCCTATGGCTACACCTTC
CDR3 protein: CASSPLEQSYGYTF

clone size: .
V gene: TRBV4-1
D gene: .
J gene: TRBJ2-1
CDR3 DNA: TGCGCCAGCAGCCATGGACACCTAACCTACAATGAGCAGTTCTTC
CDR3 protein: CASSHGHLTYNEQFF

clone size: .
V gene: TRBV18
D gene: TRBD1
J gene: TRBJ1-5
CDR3 DNA: TGTGCCAGCTCACCTGGACAGGGGGATCAGCCCCAGCATTTT
CDR3 protein: CASSPGQGDQPQHF

clone size: .
V gene: TRBV6-5
D gene: .
J gene: TRBJ1-5
CDR3 DNA: TGTGCCAGCAGTTACAGCGGAGCCCTTAGCAATCAGCCCCAGCATTTT
CDR3 protein: CASSYSGALSNQPQHF

clone size: .
V gene: TRBV5-1
D gene: TRBD2
J gene: TRBJ2-7
CDR3 DNA: TGCGCCAGCAGCTTGGGACTAGCGGGAGTGGACGAGCAGTACTTC
CDR3 protein: CASSLGLAGVDEQYF